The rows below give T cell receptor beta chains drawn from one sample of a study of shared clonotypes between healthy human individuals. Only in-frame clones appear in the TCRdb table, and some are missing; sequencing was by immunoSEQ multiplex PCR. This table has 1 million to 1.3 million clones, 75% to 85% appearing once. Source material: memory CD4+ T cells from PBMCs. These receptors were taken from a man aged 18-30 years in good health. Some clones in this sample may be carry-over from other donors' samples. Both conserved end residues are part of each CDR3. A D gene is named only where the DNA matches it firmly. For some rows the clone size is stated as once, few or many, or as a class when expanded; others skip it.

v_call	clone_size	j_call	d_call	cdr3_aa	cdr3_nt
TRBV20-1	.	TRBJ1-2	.	CSARTWGGYTF	TGCAGTGCTAGGACCTGGGGTGGCTACACCTTC
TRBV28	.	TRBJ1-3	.	CASSLRGSNTIYF	TGTGCCAGCAGTTTACGGGGGAGCAACACCATATATTTT
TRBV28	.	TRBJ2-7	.	CASSLSGTRSSYEQYF	TGTGCCAGCAGTTTGTCCGGGACACGGAGCTCCTACGAGCAGTACTTC
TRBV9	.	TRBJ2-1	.	CASSVDGDFYNEQFF	TGTGCCAGCAGCGTAGATGGGGACTTCTACAATGAGCAGTTCTTC
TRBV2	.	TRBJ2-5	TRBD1	CASSVDRKETQYF	TGTGCCAGCAGTGTGGACAGGAAAGAGACCCAGTACTTC
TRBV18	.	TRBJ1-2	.	CASSPEDRRYGYTF	TGTGCCAGCTCACCCGAAGACAGGCGCTATGGCTACACCTTC
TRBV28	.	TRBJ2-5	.	CASSFRRQETQYF	TGTGCCAGCAGTTTTAGACGGCAAGAGACCCAGTACTTC
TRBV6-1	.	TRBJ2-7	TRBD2	CASSVAGVQPQHEQYF	TGTGCCAGCAGTGTAGCGGGAGTACAACCCCAACACGAGCAGTACTTC
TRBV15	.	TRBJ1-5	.	CATSRGGAAYSNQPQHF	TGTGCCACCAGCAGGGGGGGGGCGGCGTATAGCAATCAGCCCCAGCATTTT
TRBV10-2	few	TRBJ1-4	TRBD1	CASSSRQGLGEKLFF	TGCGCCAGCAGCAGTAGACAGGGGTTGGGGGAAAAACTGTTTTTT
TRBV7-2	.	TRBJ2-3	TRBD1	CASSLVGTGAIGTQYF	TGTGCCAGCAGCTTAGTGGGGACAGGGGCAATCGGTACGCAGTATTTT
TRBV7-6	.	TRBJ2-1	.	CASTPDSYNEQFF	TGTGCCAGCACCCCGGACTCCTACAATGAGCAGTTCTTC
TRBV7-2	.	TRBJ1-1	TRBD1	CASSLGAAGGNTEAFF	TGTGCCAGCAGCTTAGGAGCGGCAGGGGGAAACACTGAAGCTTTCTTT
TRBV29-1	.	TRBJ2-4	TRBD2	CSVEECFRTSIDIQYF	TGCAGCGTTGAAGAATGTTTCCGGACTAGCATCGACATTCAGTACTTC
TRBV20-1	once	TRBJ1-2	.	CSAAEEYGYTF	TGCAGTGCTGCAGAAGAATATGGCTACACCTTC
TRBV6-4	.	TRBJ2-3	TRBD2	CATRSGIRDTQYF	TGTGCCACCCGTAGCGGGATTAGAGATACGCAGTATTTT
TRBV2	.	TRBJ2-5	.	CASSLRETQYF	TGTGCCAGCAGCCTTCGCGAGACCCAGTACTTC
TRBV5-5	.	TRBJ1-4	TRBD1	CASSLSDREFEKLFF	TGTGCCAGCAGCTTATCTGACAGGGAGTTTGAAAAACTGTTTTTT